This T cell receptor beta chain comes out of a study of blood T cells in healthy people across ages. Then a second PCR, running roughly 6 to 12 cycles, was carried out with a sample-barcoded 5' primer and a J-beta primer mix. TCRdb recomputed calls from the 5' RACE reads with MiXCR, one row per CDR3 protein. The profile shows some 1.7 million distinct CDR3 sequences, 28% of them singletons. Study results and limitations: Per million T cells, the diversity of TCR beta decreased roughly linearly as age advanced.

Around 10 milliliters of peripheral blood were drawn from each donor. The CDR3 totals 15 residues. Per germline, CDR1 WSHSY and CDR2 SAAADI. This clonotype was seen a few times. The antigen is undetermined. The junction does not match germline at one end; this may be a read error. The chain couples TRBV10-2 to TRBJ1-1, with D perhaps TRBD1 (5 bases). The sequence was collected from a woman in her 30s in good health. The sample consisted of blood. Here the CDR3 reads CASSGQGRWNTVAFF. The CDR3 coding sequence is TGCGCCAGCTCTGGGCAGGGAAGATGGAACACTGTAGCTTTCTTT.